This T cell receptor (beta chain) is from a study of immune cell composition in non-small cell lung cancer. Study summary: Most cases were lung adenocarcinoma or squamous cell carcinoma. Findings and caveats of the study: In adenocarcinoma, maximal tumour-associated clone frequency tracked TIL tumour reactivity. Squamous carcinomas (roughly 80%) more often had tumour-associated clones >0.5% than adenocarcinomas (33%).

Germline CDR1 MNHEY, CDR2 SVGAGI. With 4 bases clipped from V and 1 base from J, the junction kept 2 bases outside the gene matches. The CDR3 is made up of 14 amino acids. Using immunoSEQ multiplex PCR, the repertoire was profiled, and TCRdb retains in-frame clones only, with some absent. In the table there are just over 4,000 clones, approximately 74% of which are singletons. This clone was recorded a few times. Its target is unknown. The TCR comes from a human donor with non-small cell lung cancer. This chain links TRBV6-5 with TRBJ1-1; 8 nucleotides line up with TRBD1. The sequencing sample was made of lung tumor tissue. CDR3 nucleotides: TGTGCCAGCAGTTTAGGACAGGGGAACACTGAAGCTTTCTTT. Its translation is CASSLGQGNTEAFF.